A selection of T cell receptor beta chains follows, all from one sample in a study of blood T cell repertoires in COVID-19. Profiled with immunoSEQ multiplex PCR; TCRdb holds only in-frame clones, not every one. The repertoire holds roughly 140,000 clones, almost 90% seen once, with over 9.5% in the top ten. The sequenced sample consisted of peripheral blood. The receptors were sampled from a man in his forties or fifties with active or convalescent COVID-19. The CDR3 runs from the conserved cysteine through the conserved F or W. A D gene is named only where the DNA matches it firmly. Clone size is shown for a subset of rows, as once, few, many or a class of expanded clone.

D gene: TRBD1; clone size: -; J gene: TRBJ1-1; V gene: TRBV28; CDR3 length: 15; CDR3 protein: CASSSVQGENTEAFF; CDR3 DNA: TGTGCCAGCAGCTCAGTACAGGGGGAGAACACTGAAGCTTTCTTT
D gene: -; clone size: -; J gene: TRBJ1-1; V gene: TRBV5-4; CDR3 length: 15; CDR3 protein: CASSLGRGGGTEAFF; CDR3 DNA: TGTGCCAGCAGCTTGGGTAGAGGGGGGGGAACTGAAGCTTTCTTT
D gene: TRBD1; clone size: -; J gene: TRBJ1-3; V gene: TRBV19; CDR3 length: 15; CDR3 protein: CASKPTGGGGNTIYF; CDR3 DNA: TGTGCCAGTAAACCGACAGGGGGCGGTGGAAACACCATATATTTT
D gene: -; clone size: -; J gene: TRBJ1-1; V gene: TRBV27; CDR3 length: 12; CDR3 protein: CASSPTTGHAFF; CDR3 DNA: TGTGCCAGCAGTCCTACCACAGGGCACGCTTTCTTT
D gene: -; clone size: -; J gene: TRBJ2-3; V gene: TRBV21-1; CDR3 length: 16; CDR3 protein: CASSRGGDRGTDTQYF; CDR3 DNA: TGTGCCAGCAGCAGAGGGGGCGACAGGGGCACAGATACGCAGTATTTT
D gene: -; clone size: -; J gene: TRBJ2-5; V gene: TRBV28; CDR3 length: 13; CDR3 protein: CASSFGQKETQYF; CDR3 DNA: TGTGCCAGCAGTTTTGGACAGAAAGAGACCCAGTACTTC
D gene: -; clone size: once; J gene: TRBJ2-2; V gene: TRBV27; CDR3 length: 12; CDR3 protein: CASRAGGTELFF; CDR3 DNA: TGTGCCAGCAGGGCGGGCGGGACGGAGCTGTTTTTT
D gene: TRBD1; clone size: -; J gene: TRBJ2-1; V gene: TRBV4-3; CDR3 length: 15; CDR3 protein: CASSLQQGLNNEQFF; CDR3 DNA: TGCGCCAGCAGCCTCCAACAGGGGCTCAACAATGAGCAGTTCTTC
D gene: TRBD1; clone size: -; J gene: TRBJ1-3; V gene: TRBV7-9; CDR3 length: 15; CDR3 protein: CASSSGQVDGNTIYF; CDR3 DNA: TGTGCCAGCAGCTCGGGACAGGTTGATGGAAACACCATATATTTT
D gene: -; clone size: -; J gene: TRBJ1-1; V gene: TRBV4-3; CDR3 length: 18; CDR3 protein: CASSQELRAGERNTEAFF; CDR3 DNA: TGCGCCAGCAGCCAAGAGCTCCGGGCAGGGGAAAGGAACACTGAAGCTTTCTTT
D gene: -; clone size: -; J gene: TRBJ2-5; V gene: TRBV24-1; CDR3 length: 14; CDR3 protein: CATSDPGRGETQYF; CDR3 DNA: TGTGCCACCAGTGACCCGGGTCGTGGGGAGACCCAGTACTTC
D gene: -; clone size: -; J gene: TRBJ2-4; V gene: TRBV18; CDR3 length: 14; CDR3 protein: CASSPGPGENIQYF; CDR3 DNA: TGTGCCAGCTCACCAGGTCCAGGGGAAAACATTCAGTACTTC
D gene: TRBD2; clone size: -; J gene: TRBJ2-1; V gene: TRBV19; CDR3 length: 17; CDR3 protein: CASSRGLAGTRYNEQFF; CDR3 DNA: TGTGCCAGTAGTAGGGGACTAGCGGGGACCCGATACAATGAGCAGTTCTTC
D gene: -; clone size: -; J gene: TRBJ1-1; V gene: TRBV12-3/TRBV12-4; CDR3 length: 13; CDR3 protein: CASSLFRDTEAFF; CDR3 DNA: TGTGCCAGCAGTTTATTCCGGGACACTGAAGCTTTCTTT
D gene: -; clone size: -; J gene: TRBJ2-2; V gene: TRBV10-3; CDR3 length: 14; CDR3 protein: CAIKEGWGAGELFF; CDR3 DNA: TGTGCCATCAAGGAGGGATGGGGCGCCGGGGAGCTGTTTTTT
D gene: -; clone size: -; J gene: TRBJ1-6; V gene: TRBV6-2/TRBV6-3; CDR3 length: 15; CDR3 protein: CASSYKRSLNSPLHF; CDR3 DNA: TGTGCCAGCAGTTACAAGCGGAGCCTCAATTCACCCCTCCACTTT
D gene: TRBD1; clone size: -; J gene: TRBJ1-2; V gene: TRBV28; CDR3 length: 15; CDR3 protein: CASRLYRTGDAGYTF; CDR3 DNA: TGTGCCAGCAGGCTCTATCGGACAGGGGATGCTGGCTACACCTTC
D gene: TRBD2; clone size: -; J gene: TRBJ2-1; V gene: TRBV2; CDR3 length: 15; CDR3 protein: CASSEYSGMGNEQFF; CDR3 DNA: TGTGCCAGCAGTGAATATAGCGGGATGGGCAATGAGCAGTTCTTC
D gene: TRBD1; clone size: -; J gene: TRBJ2-3; V gene: TRBV11-2; CDR3 length: 16; CDR3 protein: CASSSGQGSSTDTQYF; CDR3 DNA: TGTGCCAGCAGCTCGGGACAGGGGTCTAGCACAGATACGCAGTATTTT
D gene: -; clone size: -; J gene: TRBJ1-4; V gene: TRBV29-1; CDR3 length: 15; CDR3 protein: CSARDFLGQNEKLFF; CDR3 DNA: TGCAGCGCCCGGGATTTTTTGGGCCAGAATGAAAAACTGTTTTTT
D gene: -; clone size: -; J gene: TRBJ1-1; V gene: TRBV12-3/TRBV12-4; CDR3 length: 11; CDR3 protein: CASSLGGSAFF; CDR3 DNA: TGTGCCAGCAGTTTAGGAGGGAGCGCTTTCTTT
D gene: TRBD2; clone size: once; J gene: TRBJ2-2; V gene: TRBV6-6; CDR3 length: 15; CDR3 protein: CASRPSGVNTGELFF; CDR3 DNA: TGTGCCAGCAGACCTAGCGGTGTGAACACCGGGGAGCTGTTTTTT
D gene: TRBD2; clone size: -; J gene: TRBJ2-1; V gene: TRBV24-1; CDR3 length: 13; CDR3 protein: CATRTSGGNEQFF; CDR3 DNA: TGTGCCACCCGGACTAGCGGAGGGAATGAGCAGTTCTTC
D gene: TRBD2; clone size: -; J gene: TRBJ2-1; V gene: TRBV7-2; CDR3 length: 16; CDR3 protein: CASSSPGTRSYNEQFF; CDR3 DNA: TGTGCCAGCAGCTCCCCCGGGACTAGATCTTACAATGAGCAGTTCTTC
D gene: TRBD1; clone size: -; J gene: TRBJ2-7; V gene: TRBV9; CDR3 length: 13; CDR3 protein: CAGYRDRDDEQYF; CDR3 DNA: TGTGCCGGCTACCGGGACAGGGATGACGAGCAGTACTTC
D gene: -; clone size: -; J gene: TRBJ1-2; V gene: TRBV6-5; CDR3 length: 13; CDR3 protein: CASSYGARGGYTF; CDR3 DNA: TGTGCCAGCAGTTACGGGGCCCGAGGTGGCTACACCTTC
D gene: -; clone size: -; J gene: TRBJ2-1; V gene: TRBV29-1; CDR3 length: 14; CDR3 protein: CSVPGHQVRGEQFF; CDR3 DNA: TGCAGCGTCCCGGGACACCAAGTTCGGGGTGAGCAGTTCTTC
D gene: -; clone size: -; J gene: TRBJ2-7; V gene: TRBV6-5; CDR3 length: 14; CDR3 protein: CASSYSRGRYEQYF; CDR3 DNA: TGTGCCAGCAGTTACTCGCGGGGCCGCTACGAGCAGTACTTC
D gene: -; clone size: -; J gene: TRBJ1-4; V gene: TRBV12-3/TRBV12-4; CDR3 length: 13; CDR3 protein: CASSLNAEGKLFF; CDR3 DNA: TGTGCCAGCAGTTTAAACGCCGAGGGAAAACTGTTTTTT
D gene: TRBD1; clone size: -; J gene: TRBJ1-1; V gene: TRBV7-9; CDR3 length: 15; CDR3 protein: CASRTRDSPNTEAFF; CDR3 DNA: TGTGCCAGCAGGACCCGGGACAGTCCGAACACTGAAGCTTTCTTT
D gene: -; clone size: -; J gene: TRBJ1-5; V gene: TRBV5-1; CDR3 length: 15; CDR3 protein: CASSLEGQGHQPQHF; CDR3 DNA: TGCGCCAGCAGCTTGGAGGGGCAGGGGCATCAGCCCCAGCATTTT
D gene: TRBD1; clone size: -; J gene: TRBJ2-7; V gene: TRBV7-2; CDR3 length: 16; CDR3 protein: CASSPHRDREPYEQYF; CDR3 DNA: TGTGCCAGCAGCCCGCACCGGGACAGGGAACCCTACGAGCAGTACTTC
D gene: TRBD1; clone size: -; J gene: TRBJ2-7; V gene: TRBV5-1; CDR3 length: 16; CDR3 protein: CASSLGLGTGAYEQYF; CDR3 DNA: TGCGCCAGCAGCTTGGGCCTCGGGACAGGTGCCTACGAGCAGTACTTC
D gene: -; clone size: -; J gene: TRBJ2-7; V gene: TRBV7-6; CDR3 length: 16; CDR3 protein: CASSLAFPPYSYEQYF; CDR3 DNA: TGTGCCAGCAGCTTAGCGTTCCCCCCCTATTCCTACGAGCAGTACTTC
D gene: -; clone size: -; J gene: TRBJ1-5; V gene: TRBV27; CDR3 length: 17; CDR3 protein: CASSPRPMAGNNQPQHF; CDR3 DNA: TGTGCCAGCAGTCCCCGGCCTATGGCAGGGAACAATCAGCCCCAGCATTTT
D gene: TRBD1; clone size: -; J gene: TRBJ1-5; V gene: TRBV6-5; CDR3 length: 14; CDR3 protein: CASNVGTGYRPQHF; CDR3 DNA: TGTGCCAGCAATGTGGGGACAGGGTACCGTCCCCAGCATTTT
D gene: -; clone size: -; J gene: TRBJ2-1; V gene: TRBV12-2; CDR3 length: 18; CDR3 protein: CASRLERTSGSSYNEQFF; CDR3 DNA: TGTGCAAGTCGCTTAGAACGGACTAGCGGTAGCTCCTACAATGAGCAGTTCTTC
D gene: TRBD2; clone size: -; J gene: TRBJ2-6; V gene: TRBV5-1; CDR3 length: 18; CDR3 protein: CASSLEPSGASGANVLTF; CDR3 DNA: TGCGCCAGCAGCTTGGAGCCTAGCGGAGCCTCTGGGGCCAACGTCCTGACTTTC
D gene: -; clone size: -; J gene: TRBJ2-1; V gene: TRBV6-5; CDR3 length: 14; CDR3 protein: CASRTSFSYNEQFF; CDR3 DNA: TGTGCCAGCAGGACTAGTTTTTCCTACAATGAGCAGTTCTTC
D gene: TRBD2; clone size: once; J gene: TRBJ2-7; V gene: TRBV5-4; CDR3 length: 15; CDR3 protein: CASSQTAGGAYEQYF; CDR3 DNA: TGTGCCAGCAGTCAAACTGCGGGGGGAGCCTACGAGCAGTACTTC
D gene: TRBD1; clone size: -; J gene: TRBJ2-7; V gene: TRBV19; CDR3 length: 14; CDR3 protein: CASSSRTGMYEQYF; CDR3 DNA: TGTGCCAGTAGTTCCCGGACAGGGATGTACGAGCAGTACTTC
D gene: -; clone size: -; J gene: TRBJ2-2; V gene: TRBV5-1; CDR3 length: 18; CDR3 protein: CASSLEELGVFSTGELFF; CDR3 DNA: TGCGCCAGCAGCTTGGAAGAGCTCGGAGTATTTAGCACCGGGGAGCTGTTTTTT
D gene: -; clone size: -; J gene: TRBJ1-2; V gene: TRBV5-1; CDR3 length: 16; CDR3 protein: CASSLAQMDSLYGYTF; CDR3 DNA: TGCGCCAGCAGCTTGGCCCAAATGGACAGCCTCTATGGCTACACCTTC
D gene: TRBD1; clone size: -; J gene: TRBJ2-2; V gene: TRBV7-7; CDR3 length: 16; CDR3 protein: CASSPSDREATGELFF; CDR3 DNA: TGTGCTAGCAGCCCCTCGGACAGGGAAGCCACCGGGGAGCTGTTTTTT
D gene: -; clone size: -; J gene: TRBJ2-3; V gene: TRBV5-1; CDR3 length: 16; CDR3 protein: CASSSSWGTSTDTQYF; CDR3 DNA: TGCGCCAGCAGCTCGTCCTGGGGGACTAGCACAGATACGCAGTATTTT
D gene: -; clone size: -; J gene: TRBJ1-4; V gene: TRBV7-2; CDR3 length: 16; CDR3 protein: CASSLGQLATNEKLFF; CDR3 DNA: TGTGCCAGCAGCTTAGGACAGCTCGCAACTAATGAAAAACTGTTTTTT
D gene: -; clone size: -; J gene: TRBJ2-1; V gene: TRBV19; CDR3 length: 19; CDR3 protein: CASSMKREAQFGYYNEQFF; CDR3 DNA: TGTGCCAGTAGTATGAAGAGGGAGGCACAGTTCGGATACTACAATGAGCAGTTCTTC